Sequencing of this T cell receptor beta chain was carried out in a study of cytomegalovirus exposure and HLA in healthy donors. Study-wide findings and caveats: In a later analysis, TCR beta V- and J-gene trimming was associated with a missense DCLRE1C variant. Cytomegalovirus status was reportedly diagnosed by the classifier with high specificity and sensitivity. A later analysis reportedly found that, within productive TCRs, an Asian-associated ancestry cluster had fewer N-insertions than the mean observed across the approximately 700 donors. It was around 160 TCR beta chains that were listed as cytomegalovirus-associated.

V gave up 5 bases and J gave up 2 bases; unmatched junction bases: 6. The germline gives CDR1 MNHEY, CDR2 SVGAGI. CDR3 size: 15 residues. It was with 60 Vbeta and 13 Jbeta primers that the PCR ran. The method was immunoSEQ multiplex PCR; TCRdb's version includes in-frame clones alone and lacks a portion of them. The sample has 80,000 to 95,000 clones; about 67% are singletons. Comments on this clone: Its cognate antigen is unknown.

The source of this sequence is a woman aged 18-29 years in good health and CMV-seropositive. What was sequenced was PBMCs. The V call is TRBV6-5, the J call TRBJ2-7, with 10 bases aligning to TRBD1. The CDR3 nucleotides are TGTGCCAGCAGTCGCTCGGGGACAGGGGCCTACGAGCAGTACTTC. This encodes CASSRSGTGAYEQYF.